These 12 T cell receptor beta chains came from one sample sequenced in a study of shared clonotypes between healthy human individuals. The table came from immunoSEQ multiplex PCR; TCRdb's copy has only in-frame clones and leaves some out. The sample shows about 680,000 clones, roughly 70% of them seen only once. Sequencing was performed on memory CD4+ T cells sorted from blood. The subset here: CD45RA-negative fraction. The receptors originated from a woman aged 25-40 years in good health.

The chain recombines TRBV7-6 with TRBJ2-2; no reliable D call. Trimming took 5 bases from V and 5 from J, leaving 6 bases between them. The CDR3 loop spans 12 amino acids. Germline V lookup: CDR1 SGHVS, CDR2 FNYEAQ. CDR3: CASSRYTGELFF. The CDR3 DNA follows: TGTGCCAGCAGCCGATATACCGGGGAGCTGTTTTTT.

The chain couples TRBV28 to TRBJ1-2, with no clear D. V lost 6 bases, J lost 8 bases, and 22 bases lay in between. There are 15 residues in the CDR3. Germline CDR1 and CDR2: MDHEN and SYDVKM. CDR3: CASSPPMGKGSGYTF. The CDR3 nucleotides are TGTGCCAGCAGCCCTCCTATGGGGAAGGGAAGCGGCTACACCTTC.

The chain uses TRBV2 and TRBJ2-7; 10 positions match TRBD2. V lost 4 bases to trimming and J lost 0 bases; unmatched junction nucleotides: 6. The CDR3 runs to 16 residues. From germline, CDR1 is SNHLY and CDR2 FYNNEI. The CDR3 nucleotides read TGTGCCAGCAGTGGTATTGGGACTAGCGTCTCCTACGAGCAGTACTTC. This gives the protein CASSGIGTSVSYEQYF.

With respect to this clone: It differs at one base from a far larger clone, so likely a read error. In nucleotides, the CDR3 is TGTGCCAGCAGCTTAGCAGGGGGCAATCAGCCCCAGCATTTT. As protein: CASSLAGGNQPQHF. V and J are TRBV11-2 and TRBJ1-5; TRBD1 is a possible D gene (6 bases). The CDR3 has 14 residues. The germline V and J ends were trimmed by 1 base and 2 bases, with 6 bases remaining between them. CDR1 is SGHAT, CDR2 FQNNGV, per germline.

The rearrangement uses TRBV29-1 and TRBJ2-3; 12 bases are shared with TRBD1. This CDR3 comprises 16 residues. CDR1 is SQVTM and CDR2 is ANQGSEA in the germline V gene. Germline trimming cut 3 bases from V and 4 bases from J; bases unmatched to any gene: 8. The CDR3 region is CSVEGGQGAIPDTQYF. Here the CDR3 DNA reads TGCAGCGTTGAGGGGGGACAGGGGGCAATTCCAGATACGCAGTATTTT.

In this sample, this clone turned up many times. The chain employs TRBV28 and TRBJ2-7, with TRBD1 matching over 9 bases. V shed 7 bases and J 3 bases; nucleotides not matched to a gene: 13. This CDR3 comprises 16 residues. Per the germline V gene, CDR1 is MDHEN and CDR2 is SYDVKM. In DNA form, the CDR3 reads TGTGCCAGCACCAAATTCGCCGGGACAGGGATCTACGAGCAGTACTTC. Encoded protein: CASTKFAGTGIYEQYF.

For this clone: A read error is the likely source, as a far larger clone sits one nucleotide away. V usage is TRBV6-5 and J usage is TRBJ1-1; the match to TRBD1 covers 10 bases. With V trimmed by 5 bases and J by 3 bases, 0 bases remained unmatched. This CDR3 is built from 13 residues. Per germline, CDR1 MNHEY and CDR2 SVGAGI. The CDR3 DNA sequence: TGTGCCAGCAGTGACAGGGGGCACACTGAAGCTTTCTTT. This gives the protein CASSDRGHTEAFF.

The chain employs TRBV2 and TRBJ2-2; 8 nucleotides match TRBD2. CDR3 length equals 16 residues. The germline V gene encodes CDR1 SNHLY and CDR2 FYNNEI. V shed 7 bases and J 4 bases; nucleotides not matched to a gene: 11. DNA for the CDR3: TGTGCCAGCACCCCCTCGTCAGCGGGAGTCACCGGGGAGCTGTTTTTT. It codes for CASTPSSAGVTGELFF. The full variable domain, its missing parts supplied by reference TRBV2 and TRBJ2-2, is EPEVTQTPSHQVTQMGQEVILRCVPISNHLYFYWYRQILGQKVEFLVSFYNNEISEKSEIFDDQFSVERPDGSNFTLKIRSTKLEDSAMYFCASTPSSAGVTGELFFGEGSRLTVL.

This chain connects TRBV18 to TRBJ2-7, with TRBD1 matching over 9 bases. Trimming cost V 8 bases and J 5 bases; bases outside gene matches: 7. From germline, CDR1 is KGHSH and CDR2 LQKENI. The CDR3 covers 13 residues. CDR3 nucleotides: TGTGCCAGCACTTCGGGACAGGGCAACGAGCAGTACTTC. It yields the protein CASTSGQGNEQYF.

The J gene is TRBJ2-1, the V gene TRBV19; 12 bases fit TRBD2. CDR1 and CDR2 from the germline V gene are LNHDA and SQIVND (reference sequence). This CDR3 contains 15 residues. With 7 bases clipped from V and 3 bases from J, the junction kept 4 bases outside the gene matches. The DNA of the CDR3 is TGTGCCAGTACTCGGACTAGCGGGAACTACAATGAGCAGTTCTTC. Translated: CASTRTSGNYNEQFF.

This clone was recorded once. The rearrangement links TRBV28 to TRBJ2-2; 15 bases align to TRBD2. This CDR3 is built from 19 residues. Germline values: CDR1 MDHEN, CDR2 SYDVKM. The V gene end was trimmed by 6 bases and the J gene end by 4 bases; junction bases not matched to a gene: 12. The CDR3 loop reads CASRPRGLAGGMGTGELFF. The CDR3 nucleotides are TGTGCCAGCAGACCTCGGGGACTAGCGGGAGGTATGGGCACCGGGGAGCTGTTTTTT.

The CDR3 protein is CASSPPRYPGELFF. The CDR3 DNA reads as TGTGCCAGCTCACCACCGAGGTATCCCGGGGAGCTGTTTTTT. The genes are TRBV18 and TRBJ2-2; no reliable D call. The CDR3 covers 14 residues. Germline CDR1 KGHSH, CDR2 LQKENI. Trimming took 0 bases from V and 6 from J, leaving 8 bases between them.